These T cell receptor beta chains were read from a single sample in a study of cytotoxic CD8 clonotypes in ibrutinib-treated CLL. Clones were sequenced by immunoSEQ multiplex PCR, and TCRdb holds only the in-frame ones, with some missing. The repertoire holds about 250,000 clones, with less than 75% as singletons. Sequencing used PBMCs, obtained after 24 months of ibrutinib treatment. The source is a human donor with chronic lymphocytic leukemia. Each CDR3 is given with its conserved first and last residue. Fields, in order: J gene, V gene, CDR3 protein.

j_call: TRBJ1-1
v_call: TRBV2
cdr3_aa: CASKPDGGEAFF

j_call: TRBJ1-4
v_call: TRBV7-2
cdr3_aa: CASSLYGPNEKLFF

j_call: TRBJ1-5
v_call: TRBV15
cdr3_aa: CATSRDHDQPQHF

j_call: TRBJ1-2
v_call: TRBV7-9
cdr3_aa: CASSEGQPYGYTF

j_call: TRBJ1-1
v_call: TRBV6-5
cdr3_aa: CASSPRTDEAFF

j_call: TRBJ2-3
v_call: TRBV10-3
cdr3_aa: CAISVSGAITDTQYF

j_call: TRBJ2-1
v_call: TRBV4-3
cdr3_aa: CASSQVTSAFNEQFF

j_call: TRBJ2-6
v_call: TRBV18
cdr3_aa: CASSSSTGGSGANVLTF

j_call: TRBJ2-1
v_call: TRBV7-2
cdr3_aa: CASSLAQGHAYNEQFF

j_call: TRBJ2-3
v_call: TRBV7-3
cdr3_aa: CASSPRRPGTKDGDTQYF

j_call: TRBJ2-3
v_call: TRBV5-4
cdr3_aa: CASSWAGASTDTQYF

j_call: TRBJ2-1
v_call: TRBV6-5
cdr3_aa: CASSNSGRAINEQFF

j_call: TRBJ2-1
v_call: TRBV10-3
cdr3_aa: CATQVGGATSYNEQFF